This TCR beta chain originates from a study of spatial heterogeneity in lung cancer. The sample's time point: sample taken at primary tumor resection. Researchers sequenced whole RNA taken from tumor, nontumor lung or frozen PBMC without sorting. This clonotype was found many times. Its antigen is undetermined. Study outcomes and limitations: Ubiquitous expanded tumor TCRs were seen in blood more at resection than at follow-up.

Trimming pared 4 bases from V and 5 bases from J, leaving 14 bases between. The CDR3 loop spans 14 amino acids. The germline CDR1 and CDR2 sequences are ENHRY and SYGVKD. The study tagged each TCR cDNA molecule with a unique molecular identifier. TCRdb reanalysed the 5' RACE reads using MiXCR and keeps one entry per CDR3 protein. The repertoire holds tens of thousands of distinct CDR3 sequences, about 12% seen once, with about 40% in the top ten. This TCR was recovered from a male donor with early-stage non-small cell lung cancer. This chain joins TRBV10-3 and TRBJ2-5; D unclear. The material was PBMCs, obtained at surgery. The DNA of the CDR3 is TGTGCCATCAGTGGGAATGGGATCTGGGAGACCCAGTACTTC. Its protein is CAISGNGIWETQYF.